The source of this T cell receptor (beta chain) is a study of identical twins. Study conclusions and caveats: Analyses based on zero insertions could be partly confounded by invariant MAIT and iNKT cells. Beta clonotypes that were abundant in cord blood contained fewer insertions, a pattern absent from memory repertoires. In monozygotic twins, models underestimated the sharing of out-of-frame TCR alpha. Shared out-of-frame alpha sequences (those common to twins) showed excess low generation probability.

TCRdb used MiXCR to reprocess the 5' RACE reads, holding one entry per CDR3 protein. The repertoire holds about 250,000 distinct CDR3 sequences, with around 8% as singletons. This clonotype was observed a handful of times. The target antigen is unknown. Germline CDR1 SGHAT, CDR2 FQDESV (reference sequence). The CDR3 is made up of 17 amino acids. Trimming took 4 bases from V and 0 from J, leaving 13 bases between them. These data also featured in a second study, about yellow fever vaccine responses in identical twins.

This receptor was identified in a woman aged 18-30 years in good health. Sequencing was done on a sample of CD8+ T cells sorted from blood. The chain recombines TRBV11-1 with TRBJ2-6, with a tentative D call TRBD2 (6 bases). The CDR3 sequence: CASSSGLSNSGANVLTF. The CDR3 coding sequence is TGTGCCAGCAGCTCGGGACTTTCAAACTCTGGGGCCAACGTCCTGACTTTC.